This section outlines one TCR beta chain sequence together with its context. Its antigen remains unidentified. With V trimmed by 7 bases and J by 8 bases, 10 bases remained unmatched. This CDR3 has 15 amino acids. Per germline, CDR1 MNHEY and CDR2 SMNVEV (reference sequence). This entry belongs to a study of T cells in Graves' hyperthyroidism and ophthalmopathy. Study background: At initial diagnosis, before any treatment had begun, peripheral blood was obtained. Overall study results and limits: In the blood, most expanded thyroid clonotypes above 0.001 appeared as well.

Uncontrolled infection, other autoimmune disease, pregnancy or lactation barred patients from enrollment. TCR beta CDR3 region amplification was performed from RNA transcripts. First-round RT-PCR of the TCR CDR3 relied on the HTBI primer set. TCRdb processed the multiplex PCR reads anew with MiXCR; each CDR3 protein has one entry. The repertoire holds 410,000 or so distinct CDR3 sequences, with 14% to 15% as singletons. The chain combines TRBV27 with TRBJ2-1; 11 bases fit TRBD2. The receptor was isolated from a man aged 18 to 30 with Graves' ophthalmopathy. Sequencing was done on a sample of blood. The CDR3 is CASNSLAGGRDEQFF. CDR3 bases: TGTGCCAGCAACTCCCTAGCGGGAGGTAGAGATGAGCAGTTCTTC.